One and the same sample provided the 19 T cell receptor beta chains below, sequenced in a study of CD8+ T cells in alopecia areata. A panel of CD4, CD8alpha, NKG2D, NKG2ACE and other markers served to sort pooled cutaneous lymph node cells. Sequencing used cDNA as its template, made by extracting RNA and reverse transcribing it. The assay was immunoSEQ multiplex PCR, and TCRdb's table has in-frame clones only and misses some. The repertoire consists of about 270,000 clones, none detected only once. The sample taken for sequencing was CD4+ T cells sorted from a lymph node. Source of these receptors: a C3H/HeJ mouse with alopecia areata. The strain is characterized by the MHC haplotype H2-k.

This clone was detected a few times. Here the gene names and germline are mouse. The read ends 4 residues early relative to the CDR3; the germline J gene fills the gap. The rearrangement joins TRBV5 to TRBJ1-1; 11 bases line up with TRBD1. Germline-derived CDR1 and CDR2 are LGHNA and YNLKQL (reference sequence). CDR3 length equals 14 residues. The chain's CDR3 is CASSPGQGVGEVFF. Incomplete CDR3 DNA: TGTGCCAGCAGCCCGGGACAGGGGGTCGGA.

Points on this clone: Gene labels here are mouse ones. The read is 4 residues too short to cover the CDR3 end, so that end is filled in from the germline J gene. This sample includes further DNA sequences coding for the same CDR3. The rearrangement links TRBV5 to TRBJ2-5; 7 positions agree with TRBD1. CDR1 and CDR2 from the germline V gene are LGHNA and YNLKQL (reference sequence). Trimming cost V 2 bases and J 0 bases; bases outside gene matches: 2. The CDR3 runs to 15 residues. The CDR3 loop reads CASSQTGQNQDTQYF. The covered CDR3 bases are TGTGCCAGCAGCCAAACGGGACAGAACCAAGAC.

Notes on this clone: Mouse gene names apply. The CDR3 end is not reached by the read, which stops 4 residues before it; the germline J gene fills it in. V is TRBV3 and J is TRBJ2-5; 11 bases are shared with TRBD1. This CDR3 has 15 residues. The germline CDR1 and CDR2 sequences are SNHLY and FYNGKV (reference sequence). The trim removed 5 bases at V and 3 bases at J, leaving 4 bases unmatched. The CDR3 protein is CASSLGTGGQDTQYF. The DNA read from the CDR3 is TGTGCCAGCAGCCTCGGGACAGGGGGTCAAGAC.

This clone occurred a few times. Genes and germline are mouse. The CDR3 end lies 3 residues beyond the end of the read and is filled in from the germline J gene. Other DNA variants within this sample encode the same CDR3. The genes are TRBV31 and TRBJ1-6; TRBD1 matches 7 bases. TRBJ1-6 counts as an open reading frame of uncertain function. V lost 0 bases and J lost 4; bases outside the gene matches: 3. Germline CDR1 is GKSSPN and CDR2 is SITVG. This CDR3 has 15 residues. CDR3 DNA, as far as it was read: TGTGCCTGGAGTCTAGACAGGGATTATAATTCGCCC. Translated: CAWSLDRDYNSP. The full CDR3 sequence reads CAWSLDRDYNSPLYF.

This clone occurred a few times. The gene symbols are mouse symbols. The read stops 4 residues short of the end of the CDR3; the missing end is completed from the germline J gene. The genes are TRBV13-1 and TRBJ2-4; TRBD1 matches at 9 bases. Germline loops: CDR1 NSHNY, CDR2 SYGAGN. V was clipped by 4 bases and J by 3 bases; unmatched bases: 3. The CDR3 covers 14 residues. CDR3 region: CASSWTGVQNTLYF. The part of the CDR3 DNA that was read is TGTGCCAGCAGTTGGACAGGGGTCCAAAAC.

This clone was seen more than once but under ten times. Gene names denote mouse genes. Read sequence stops 4 residues before the CDR3 end, and the germline J gene provides the missing end. This chain joins TRBV5 and TRBJ2-2, with D possibly being TRBD1 (5 bases). This CDR3 is 16 amino acids long. Germline values: CDR1 LGHNA, CDR2 YNLKQL (reference sequence). V was trimmed by 1 base and J by 3 bases, leaving 12 bases between them. CDR3 loop: CASSQVGQGDTGQLYF. Incomplete CDR3 DNA: TGTGCCAGCAGCCAAGTAGGGCAGGGAGACACCGGG.

In regard to this clone: The gene names here belong to mouse. The part of the CDR3 DNA that was read is TGTGCCAGCGGGGCTCCGGGACAGGGGGCTTAT. Protein sequence: CASGAPGQGAY. The whole CDR3 protein is CASGAPGQGAYEQYF. This sequence joins TRBV13-2 and TRBJ2-7; TRBD1 matches at 12 bases. With the read ending 4 residues before the CDR3 end, the germline J gene is used to fill in that end. The V gene's germline CDR1 is NNHNN and CDR2 SYGAGS (reference sequence). CDR3 length equals 15 residues.

This clone has a handful of counts. Gene names are mouse gene names. The CDR3 extends 3 residues past the end of the read, so its final part is completed from the germline J gene. The chain employs TRBV5 and TRBJ1-6; 7 positions match TRBD1. TRBJ1-6 is given ORF status, its function remaining uncertain. CDR1 is LGHNA and CDR2 is YNLKQL in the germline V gene (reference sequence). V dropped 4 bases and J dropped 7; count of bases not matched to a gene: 7. CDR3 length equals 15 residues. Incomplete CDR3 DNA: TGTGCCAGCAGCCTAGACAGGGAGGGCAATTCGCCC. Translation gives CASSLDREGNSP. In full, the CDR3 is CASSLDREGNSPLYF.

A note on this clone: Gene and germline names: mouse. The read halts 4 residues ahead of the CDR3 end, with the missing end drawn from the germline J gene. The chain couples TRBV13-1 to TRBJ2-1; 7 bases align to TRBD1. Germline lookup yields CDR1 NSHNY and CDR2 SYGAGN. The CDR3 spans 14 residues. The CDR3 protein is CASRAGTDSAEQFF. The sequenced CDR3 bases are TGTGCCAGCAGGGCCGGGACAGACTCGGCT.

There are a few counts of this clone. The genes and germline here are from mouse. The read terminates 4 residues ahead of where the CDR3 ends, so the germline J gene completes it. The chain links TRBV29 to TRBJ2-3; 8 nucleotides align to TRBD1. In germline, CDR1 is MSHET, CDR2 SYDVDS. The V and J ends lost 6 bases and 3 bases, in that order; junction bases with no gene match: 5. The CDR3 consists of 14 residues. The part of the CDR3 DNA that was read is TGTGCTAGCAGGCAGGGGGCTGGAGCAGAA. Protein sequence: CASRQGAGAE. The full CDR3 protein reads CASRQGAGAETLYF.

Only a few counts were recorded for this clone. Gene names are mouse gene names. Coverage ceases 4 residues before the CDR3 finishes, and the germline J gene fills in the end. The chain combines TRBV5 with TRBJ1-1, with D possibly being TRBD1 (6 bases). The CDR3 extends over 14 amino acids. CDR1 is LGHNA, CDR2 YNLKQL, per germline (reference sequence). The CDR3 loop is CASSQDTRGTEVFF. The sequenced CDR3 bases are TGTGCCAGCAGCCAAGATACCAGGGGAACA.

As regards this clone: Germline and genes here are mouse. The CDR3 goes on 4 residues after the read ends, and that part is filled in from the germline J gene. The chain recombines TRBV17 with TRBJ2-7; 9 nucleotides align to TRBD2. With V trimmed by 7 bases and J by 3 bases, 10 bases remained unmatched. This CDR3 spans 15 amino acids. Per germline, CDR1 MNHDT and CDR2 YYDKIL. CDR3 DNA (partial): TGTGCTAGCATGATTGGGGGGGCGCGGGACTAT. Protein sequence: CASMIGGARDY. The whole CDR3 is CASMIGGARDYEQYF.

This clone appeared many times. Gene and germline names: mouse. Sequencing ends 4 residues short of the CDR3 end; the germline J gene provides the rest. This specimen includes other DNA sequences encoding the same CDR3. The chain couples TRBV17 to TRBJ2-5; perhaps TRBD1 as D (6 bases). The germline V and J ends were trimmed by 3 bases and 2 bases, with 6 bases remaining between them. Germline V gene data show CDR1 as MNHDT and CDR2 as YYDKIL. CDR3 length: 13 amino acids. The sequenced CDR3 bases are TGTGCTAGCAGTAGGGACAGCCAAGAC. Its translation: CASSRDSQD. The whole CDR3 is CASSRDSQDTQYF.

This clone was seen a few times. Genes here carry mouse names. The read ends 4 residues early relative to the CDR3; the germline J gene fills the gap. The chain joins TRBV1 to TRBJ2-7; 8 bases map to TRBD1. The CDR3 contains 15 residues. The V gene's germline CDR1 is NSQYPW and CDR2 LRSPGD (reference sequence). V trimming: 5 bases; J trimming: 3 bases; junction bases outside the gene matches: 9. The CDR3 sequence: CTCSPSGGEGYEQYF. The DNA read from the CDR3 is TGCACCTGCAGTCCCTCAGGGGGCGAGGGCTAT.

A remark on this clone: Gene names are mouse gene names. The CDR3 goes on 4 residues after the read ends, and that part is filled in from the germline J gene. This chain connects TRBV13-1 to TRBJ2-5; no firm D call. Trimming pared 0 bases from V and 3 bases from J, leaving 5 bases between. The CDR3 covers 13 residues. CDR1 and CDR2 from the germline V gene are NSHNY and SYGAGN. The CDR3 bases that were read are TGTGCCAGCAGTGATGATCAACAAGAC. Residues: CASSDDQQD. The complete CDR3 reads CASSDDQQDTQYF.

Notes on this clone: Mouse names are used for the genes. The CDR3 end is not reached by the read, which stops 4 residues before it; the germline J gene fills it in. This chain joins TRBV19 and TRBJ2-7, with D possibly being TRBD2 (5 bases). This CDR3 comprises 15 residues. Germline V gives CDR1 FNHDT, CDR2 SITEND (reference sequence). The V end lost 3 bases, the J end lost 0 bases, and 13 bases lay between the germline ends. The sequenced part of the CDR3 DNA is TGTGCCAGCAGTAACTGGAAAAGGAGCTCCTAT. The encoded protein is CASSNWKRSSY. The full CDR3 reads CASSNWKRSSYEQYF.

This clone was observed at least ten times. Here the gene names and germline are mouse. The sequence runs out 4 residues before the end of the CDR3; the remainder is reconstructed from the germline J gene. Other DNA sequences within the sample encode an identical CDR3. The genes are TRBV13-3 and TRBJ1-1, with TRBD1 as a possible D gene (5 bases). The V end lost 5 bases, the J end lost 1 base, and 6 bases lay between the germline ends. The CDR3 contains 12 residues. The germline V gene has CDR1 NNHDY and CDR2 SYVADS. The covered CDR3 bases are TGTGCCAGCAGGGACAAAAACACA. The encoded protein is CASRDKNT. The whole CDR3 is CASRDKNTEVFF.

This clone was recorded a few times. This may come from a read error, since a much larger clone is one base off. Germline and genes here are mouse. The read comes to an end 4 residues before the CDR3 does, leaving the germline J gene to fill in the end. The identical CDR3 is also encoded by other nucleotide sequences in the sample. The gene calls are TRBV19 and TRBJ1-2, with D possibly matching TRBD1 (5 bases). V lost 5 bases, J lost 0 bases, and 5 bases lay in between. The CDR3 extends over 12 amino acids. The germline gives CDR1 FNHDT, CDR2 SITEND (reference sequence). CDR3: CASRDTNSDYTF. The CDR3 DNA, read in part, is TGTGCCAGCAGGGACACAAACTCC. The variable domain in full, with the rest retrieved from reference TRBV19 and TRBJ1-2, is GGIITQTPKFLIGQEGQKLTLKCQQNFNHDTMYWYRQDSGKGLRLIYYSITENDLQKGDLSEGYDASREKKSSFSLTVTSAQKNEMAVFLCASRDTNSDYTFGSGTRLLVI.

This clone has only a few counts. Genes here carry mouse names. The read ends 4 residues before the CDR3 terminus; that terminus is restored from the germline J gene. The chain joins TRBV19 to TRBJ2-3; possibly TRBD2 for D (5 bases). The germline CDR1 and CDR2 sequences are FNHDT and SITEND (reference sequence). The CDR3 sequence is 15 residues long. V gave up 3 bases and J gave up 0 bases, with 11 bases separating them. The DNA read from the CDR3 is TGTGCCAGCAGTAGGGTTCGGACTAGTGCAGAA. It translates to CASSRVRTSAE. The full CDR3 protein is CASSRVRTSAETLYF.